These 16 T cell receptor beta chains came from one sample sequenced in a study of control samples from healthy donors and cancer patients. Produced via immunoSEQ multiplex PCR; TCRdb's table is partial and in-frame only. There are over 150,000 clones in the sample; approximately 96% occur only once, and around 6.1% lies in the top ten. The sequencing input was blood. The source is a man aged 40-55 years in good health.

The chain uses TRBV5-1 and TRBJ2-7, with D possibly TRBD2 on 5 matching bases. The CDR3 consists of 12 residues. Germline CDR1 is SGHRS and CDR2 is YFSETQ. V was pared by 0 bases and J by 5 bases, with 6 bases between. Here the CDR3 reads CASSLGRNEQYF. In DNA form, the CDR3 reads TGCGCCAGCAGCTTGGGGAGGAACGAGCAGTACTTC.

The chain carries TRBV27 and TRBJ2-7, with 8 bases identical to TRBD2. J was trimmed by 1 base and V by 4 bases; bases with no gene match: 6. This CDR3 is built from 15 residues. In germline, CDR1 is MNHEY, CDR2 SMNVEV (reference sequence). The CDR3 nucleotides are TGTGCCAGCAGTTCCCGGGGGGGCTGGTCCTACGAGCAGTACTTC. This encodes CASSSRGGWSYEQYF.

As concerns this clone: The germline gene is not matched at one end of the junction; a read error may be the cause. V gene TRBV3-1 (or the pseudogene TRBV3-2) combines with J gene TRBJ1-1; D is perhaps TRBD1 (5 bases). Germline CDR1 reads LGHDT; CDR2 reads YNNKEL (reference sequence). The CDR3 sequence is 13 residues long. The DNA of the CDR3 is TGTGCCGGCAGCCAATGGGAAGGGACTAAAGCTTTCTTT. Translation: CAGSQWEGTKAFF.

The chain carries TRBV9 and TRBJ2-3; 8 nucleotides line up with TRBD2. Germline CDR1 and CDR2: SGDLS and YYNGEE. This CDR3 is 17 amino acids long. The trim removed 0 bases at V and 5 bases at J, leaving 11 bases unmatched. The CDR3 reads CASSVAVGGGRRDTQYF. CDR3 nucleotide sequence: TGTGCCAGCAGCGTAGCAGTCGGGGGGGGCCGGAGAGATACGCAGTATTTT.

The rearrangement uses TRBV7-9 and TRBJ2-1; 10 nucleotides match TRBD2. Germline lookup yields CDR1 SEHNR and CDR2 FQNEAQ (reference sequence). This CDR3 comprises 14 residues. The ends lost 3 bases at V and 9 bases at J; junction bases unmatched: 5. In nucleotides, the CDR3 is TGTGCCAGCAGCTTGGGTAGCGGGGGGATTGAGCAGTTCTTC. It codes for CASSLGSGGIEQFF.

The chain links TRBV27 to TRBJ2-7, with 7 bases lining up with TRBD2. Germline assignment: CDR1 MNHEY and CDR2 SMNVEV (reference sequence). V shed 6 bases and J 5 bases; nucleotides not matched to a gene: 4. This CDR3 spans 12 amino acids. Written as DNA, the CDR3 is TGTGCCAGCAGGGGAGGGTTCGACGAGCAGTACTTC. Translation: CASRGGFDEQYF.

This clone was recorded once. The V call is TRBV21-1, the J call TRBJ2-5; the table names TRBD1, a call not compared with the DNA. TRBV21-1 is a pseudogene locus. The CDR3 length is 19 residues. In nucleotides, the CDR3 is TGTGCCAGCAGCAAAAGTGGGACAGCCGGGGTTCTACGCCAAGAGACCCAGTACTTC. As protein: CASSKSGTAGVLRQETQYF.

The table lists this clone with a count of one. The chain carries TRBV9 and TRBJ2-3; D gene ambiguous. V was trimmed by 4 bases and J by 2 bases, leaving 8 bases between them. Looked up from germline, CDR1 is SGDLS and CDR2 is YYNGEE. The CDR3 runs 13 residues. The CDR3 DNA follows: TGTGCCAGCAGCTACTGGGCCACAGATACGCAGTATTTT. Residues: CASSYWATDTQYF.

The V call is TRBV5-1, the J call TRBJ2-1; 7 bases map to TRBD1. The CDR3 length is 15 residues. V dropped 0 bases and J dropped 4; count of bases not matched to a gene: 4. Germline CDR1 SGHRS, CDR2 YFSETQ. In DNA form, the CDR3 reads TGCGCCAGCAGCTTGGGACAGGGCTCTTACAATGAGCAGTTCTTC. Translation gives CASSLGQGSYNEQFF.

The table lists this clone with a count of one. The V and J genes are TRBV3-1 (or the pseudogene TRBV3-2) and TRBJ2-1; 13 nucleotides line up with TRBD2. The V gene's germline CDR1 is LGHDT and CDR2 YNNKEL (reference sequence). The CDR3 is 17 amino acids. V lost 1 base to trimming and J lost 7 bases; unmatched junction nucleotides: 7. The CDR3 region is CASSQGQGLAGSNEQFF. Here the CDR3 DNA reads TGTGCCAGCAGCCAAGGCCAGGGACTAGCGGGGAGTAATGAGCAGTTCTTC.

The V and J genes are TRBV7-9 and TRBJ2-4; no clear D. The CDR3 consists of 18 residues. Germline loops: CDR1 SEHNR, CDR2 FQNEAQ (reference sequence). Between the trimmed V and J ends, which lost 5 bases and 4 bases, there was a span of 24 bases. This CDR3 reads CASSQNLQRSTNKNIQYF. The CDR3 DNA is TGTGCCAGCAGCCAAAACCTTCAACGTAGCACAAATAAAAACATTCAGTACTTC.

The rearrangement uses TRBV3-1 (or the pseudogene TRBV3-2) and TRBJ1-2, with D possibly TRBD1 on 5 matching bases. The CDR3 totals 16 residues. V lost 4 bases to trimming and J lost 5 bases, with 20 bases between them. Germline CDR1 is LGHDT and CDR2 is YNNKEL (reference sequence). CDR3 protein: CASSRTPRDLGYGYTF. As DNA, the CDR3 is TGTGCCAGCAGCCGGACACCGCGAGACCTAGGGTATGGCTACACCTTC.

This chain connects TRBV6-6 to TRBJ2-1, with a possible D match to TRBD1 (5 bases). Germline lookup yields CDR1 MNHNY and CDR2 SVGAGI (reference sequence). V was cut by 5 bases and J by 0 bases, with 11 bases left in between. The CDR3 extends over 15 amino acids. The CDR3 loop reads CASSENQGSYNEQFF. Here the CDR3 DNA reads TGTGCCAGCAGTGAGAACCAGGGCTCCTACAATGAGCAGTTCTTC.

This chain connects TRBV4-2 to TRBJ1-3; D is possibly TRBD1 (5 bases). The V and J ends lost 6 bases and 6 bases respectively, with 18 bases between them. The CDR3 is 15 residues long. Germline CDR1 is LGHNA and CDR2 is YNFKEQ. Here the CDR3 reads CASSRGGQGSNTIYF. CDR3 DNA sequence: TGTGCCAGCAGTCGAGGCGGGCAGGGATCAAACACCATATATTTT.

The chain joins TRBV6-5 to TRBJ2-7, with D perhaps given as TRBD1 or TRBD2 (5 bases each). CDR1 and CDR2 (germline): MNHEY, SVGAGI. This CDR3 region has 14 residues. V was shortened by 4 bases and J by 2 bases, with 12 bases between the two germline ends. The CDR3 loop is CASSSPGRPYEQYF. In DNA, the CDR3 is TGTGCCAGCAGTTCCCCGGGACGCCCCTACGAGCAGTACTTC.

The rearrangement joins TRBV28 to TRBJ1-5, with a tentative D call TRBD1 (6 bases). The CDR3 is 15 amino acids. The germline V and J ends were trimmed by 6 bases and 7 bases, with 19 bases remaining between them. Germline CDR1 MDHEN, CDR2 SYDVKM. Here the CDR3 DNA reads TGTGCCAGCAGCGCCACGGGGAGAAGGGGGCAGCCCCAGCATTTT. It is translated as CASSATGRRGQPQHF.